Given below is one T cell receptor beta chain in context. Per germline, CDR1 SGDLS and CDR2 YYNGEE. There are 19 residues in the CDR3. V lost 3 bases and J lost 0; bases outside the gene matches: 12. In the authors' workflow: Reference gene primer amplification gave nucleated cell count estimates. The repertoire was sequenced with immunoSEQ multiplex PCR; TCRdb's copy has only in-frame clones and lacks some. The V and J calls and clone size are taken from that table; D and trimming were inferred from the DNA. The sample carries 250,000 to 350,000 clones, around 90% recorded once. This specimen comes from a study of blood T cell repertoires in COVID-19. Overall study: Acute-phase and convalescent COVID-19 samples originated in the United States, Italy and Spain. Sources were T cells, B-cell-depleted T cells, or PBMCs; the material itself was cDNA or gDNA.

The V call is TRBV9, the J call TRBJ2-6, with TRBD1 identical over 7 bases. Sequencing used peripheral blood. The clonotype was recovered from a woman in her 40s who had recovered from COVID-19. CDR3 nucleotides: TGTGCCAGCAGCGCCAAAGCACAGGGGACCCCCTCTGGGGCCAACGTCCTGACTTTC. It specifies CASSAKAQGTPSGANVLTF.